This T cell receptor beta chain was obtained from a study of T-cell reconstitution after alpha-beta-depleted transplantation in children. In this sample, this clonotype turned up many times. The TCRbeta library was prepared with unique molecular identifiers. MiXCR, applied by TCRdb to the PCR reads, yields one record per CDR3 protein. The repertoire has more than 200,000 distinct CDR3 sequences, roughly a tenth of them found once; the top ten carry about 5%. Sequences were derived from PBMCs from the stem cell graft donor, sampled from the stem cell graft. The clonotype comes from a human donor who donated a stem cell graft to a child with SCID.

The CDR3 loop reads CASSLKDSVTDTQYF. In nucleotides, the CDR3 is TGCGCCAGCAGCTTGAAGGACAGTGTCACAGATACGCAGTATTTT. The chain combines TRBV5-1 with TRBJ2-3; TRBD1 is a possible D gene (6 bases). Germline lookup yields CDR1 SGHRS and CDR2 YFSETQ. The CDR3 runs to 15 residues. The germline V and J ends were trimmed by 1 base and 2 bases, with 11 bases remaining between them.